The rows below give T cell receptor beta chains drawn from one sample of a study of cytomegalovirus exposure and HLA in healthy donors. TCRdb keeps only in-frame clones here, not all; method: immunoSEQ multiplex PCR. The table includes fewer than 200,000 clones, around 75% detected once. Input material: PBMCs. The receptor source for this set is a male donor in good health and CMV-seronegative. The CDR3 runs from the conserved cysteine through the conserved F or W. Fields, in order: J gene, V gene, clone size, D gene, CDR3 protein, CDR3 DNA. A D gene is named only where the DNA matches it firmly. Clone size appears in some rows only: once, few, many, or a class for an expanded clone.

j_call: TRBJ1-1
v_call: TRBV7-3
clone_size: few
d_call: .
cdr3_aa: CASSLVDGRSTEAFF
cdr3_nt: TGTGCCAGCAGCTTAGTGGATGGAAGGAGCACTGAAGCTTTCTTT

j_call: TRBJ2-7
v_call: TRBV7-2
clone_size: .
d_call: TRBD2
cdr3_aa: CASSPGLAGSYEQYF
cdr3_nt: TGTGCCAGCAGCCCGGGACTAGCGGGATCCTACGAGCAGTACTTC

j_call: TRBJ1-5
v_call: TRBV5-1
clone_size: once
d_call: .
cdr3_aa: CASRIGGGDDQPQHF
cdr3_nt: TGCGCCAGCAGGATTGGCGGGGGGGACGATCAGCCCCAGCATTTT

j_call: TRBJ2-7
v_call: TRBV5-5
clone_size: .
d_call: .
cdr3_aa: CASSPGTSREQYF
cdr3_nt: TGTGCCAGCAGCCCAGGGACTTCCAGGGAGCAGTACTTC

j_call: TRBJ2-7
v_call: TRBV18
clone_size: .
d_call: .
cdr3_aa: CASSPPSGTQQYF
cdr3_nt: TGTGCCAGCTCACCACCTTCCGGGACACAGCAGTACTTC

j_call: TRBJ2-6
v_call: TRBV5-5
clone_size: .
d_call: .
cdr3_aa: CASSLDRWPGANVLTF
cdr3_nt: TGTGCCAGCAGCTTGGACAGATGGCCTGGGGCCAACGTCCTGACTTTC

j_call: TRBJ2-7
v_call: TRBV2
clone_size: .
d_call: .
cdr3_aa: CASSERGFAYEQYF
cdr3_nt: TGTGCCAGCAGTGAACGGGGATTCGCCTACGAGCAGTACTTC

j_call: TRBJ2-7
v_call: TRBV5-1
clone_size: once
d_call: TRBD2
cdr3_aa: CASSLGGGSYEQYF
cdr3_nt: TGCGCCAGCAGCTTGGGCGGGGGGTCATACGAGCAGTACTTC

j_call: TRBJ1-5
v_call: TRBV6-1
clone_size: .
d_call: .
cdr3_aa: CASSEALYSGLNQPQHF
cdr3_nt: TGTGCCAGCAGTGAAGCGCTATATTCAGGGCTGAATCAGCCCCAGCATTTT

j_call: TRBJ2-7
v_call: TRBV4-2
clone_size: .
d_call: TRBD1
cdr3_aa: CASSQQGQGPSATYEQYF
cdr3_nt: TGTGCCAGCAGCCAACAGGGACAGGGGCCCTCCGCAACCTACGAGCAGTACTTC

j_call: TRBJ2-3
v_call: TRBV7-2
clone_size: .
d_call: TRBD2
cdr3_aa: CASTYYPAGGTDTQYF
cdr3_nt: TGTGCCAGCACCTATTATCCAGCGGGAGGTACAGATACGCAGTATTTT

j_call: TRBJ1-5
v_call: TRBV6-1
clone_size: .
d_call: .
cdr3_aa: CASSHNPPSNQPQHF
cdr3_nt: TGTGCCAGCAGCCACAACCCCCCAAGCAATCAGCCCCAGCATTTT

j_call: TRBJ1-4
v_call: TRBV30
clone_size: once
d_call: .
cdr3_aa: CAWSSGRGVKKLFF
cdr3_nt: TGTGCCTGGAGTAGTGGCAGGGGAGTGAAAAAACTGTTTTTT

j_call: TRBJ2-5
v_call: TRBV7-3
clone_size: .
d_call: TRBD2
cdr3_aa: CASSSGLAGGQETQYF
cdr3_nt: TGTGCCAGCAGCTCAGGACTAGCGGGGGGCCAAGAGACCCAGTACTTC

j_call: TRBJ1-2
v_call: TRBV30
clone_size: .
d_call: .
cdr3_aa: CAWSVAGGNGYTF
cdr3_nt: TGTGCCTGGAGTGTAGCGGGGGGGAATGGCTACACCTTC

j_call: TRBJ2-1
v_call: TRBV5-1
clone_size: .
d_call: TRBD2
cdr3_aa: CASSPSGSSYNEQFF
cdr3_nt: TGCGCCAGCAGCCCTAGCGGGAGCTCCTACAATGAGCAGTTCTTC

j_call: TRBJ2-1
v_call: TRBV5-6
clone_size: .
d_call: .
cdr3_aa: CASSLIEPVNEQFF
cdr3_nt: TGTGCCAGCAGCTTGATTGAACCGGTCAATGAGCAGTTCTTC

j_call: TRBJ2-1
v_call: TRBV27
clone_size: .
d_call: TRBD2
cdr3_aa: CASSPSGRYYNEQFF
cdr3_nt: TGTGCCAGCAGTCCTAGCGGGAGATATTACAATGAGCAGTTCTTC

j_call: TRBJ2-4
v_call: TRBV4-2
clone_size: .
d_call: TRBD2
cdr3_aa: CASSLLGGVAKNIQYF
cdr3_nt: TGTGCCAGCAGCCTTCTCGGGGGGGTAGCCAAAAACATTCAGTACTTC

j_call: TRBJ2-5
v_call: TRBV10-3
clone_size: few
d_call: TRBD2
cdr3_aa: CAIREGAGSETQYF
cdr3_nt: TGTGCCATCAGGGAGGGAGCGGGGAGCGAGACCCAGTACTTC

j_call: TRBJ2-3
v_call: TRBV19
clone_size: .
d_call: TRBD2
cdr3_aa: CASSSPGGWTDTQYF
cdr3_nt: TGTGCCAGTAGTTCTCCGGGAGGGTGGACAGATACGCAGTATTTT

j_call: TRBJ1-4
v_call: TRBV6-1
clone_size: .
d_call: .
cdr3_aa: CASSERTNEKLFF
cdr3_nt: TGTGCCAGCAGTGAACGTACTAATGAAAAACTGTTTTTT

j_call: TRBJ2-1
v_call: TRBV5-5
clone_size: .
d_call: TRBD2
cdr3_aa: CASSLSGSEYNEQFF
cdr3_nt: TGTGCCAGCAGCCTAAGCGGGAGCGAGTACAATGAGCAGTTCTTC

j_call: TRBJ2-5
v_call: TRBV5-1
clone_size: .
d_call: .
cdr3_aa: CASSTPGDPRETQYF
cdr3_nt: TGCGCCAGCAGCACTCCAGGGGACCCTAGAGAGACCCAGTACTTC

j_call: TRBJ2-7
v_call: TRBV29-1
clone_size: .
d_call: .
cdr3_aa: CSVGRGYEQYF
cdr3_nt: TGCAGCGTTGGGCGCGGCTACGAGCAGTACTTC

j_call: TRBJ2-7
v_call: TRBV12-5
clone_size: .
d_call: TRBD2
cdr3_aa: CASGPGGGREQYF
cdr3_nt: TGTGCTAGTGGCCCCGGGGGGGGGCGCGAGCAGTACTTC

j_call: TRBJ2-5
v_call: TRBV28
clone_size: .
d_call: .
cdr3_aa: CASSLGSRVGETQYF
cdr3_nt: TGTGCCAGCAGTTTAGGATCGAGGGTTGGAGAGACCCAGTACTTC

j_call: TRBJ1-1
v_call: TRBV27
clone_size: .
d_call: .
cdr3_aa: CASNGQTPNTEAFF
cdr3_nt: TGTGCCAGCAACGGACAGACACCGAACACTGAAGCTTTCTTT

j_call: TRBJ2-1
v_call: TRBV15
clone_size: .
d_call: TRBD2
cdr3_aa: CATSRDGSGRGSEQFF
cdr3_nt: TGTGCCACCAGCAGAGATGGTAGCGGGAGGGGAAGTGAGCAGTTCTTC

j_call: TRBJ2-7
v_call: TRBV4-1
clone_size: .
d_call: .
cdr3_aa: CASSQDRLASSEQYF
cdr3_nt: TGCGCCAGCAGCCAAGATCGGCTAGCGAGCTCCGAGCAGTACTTC

j_call: TRBJ1-4
v_call: TRBV18
clone_size: .
d_call: .
cdr3_aa: CASSPPSDEKLFF
cdr3_nt: TGTGCCAGCTCACCACCCAGCGATGAAAAACTGTTTTTT

j_call: TRBJ2-1
v_call: TRBV28
clone_size: .
d_call: TRBD2
cdr3_aa: CASSWGEGAGYNEQFF
cdr3_nt: TGTGCCAGCAGTTGGGGTGAGGGAGCGGGGTACAATGAGCAGTTCTTC

j_call: TRBJ1-2
v_call: TRBV4-1
clone_size: few
d_call: .
cdr3_aa: CASSQDRAGSYGYTF
cdr3_nt: TGCGCCAGCAGCCAAGATCGGGCGGGGAGCTATGGCTACACCTTC

j_call: TRBJ2-7
v_call: TRBV5-6
clone_size: .
d_call: TRBD1
cdr3_aa: CASSPVQGAGSYEQYF
cdr3_nt: TGTGCCAGCAGCCCCGTACAGGGGGCAGGCTCCTACGAGCAGTACTTC

j_call: TRBJ1-4
v_call: TRBV7-9
clone_size: .
d_call: TRBD1
cdr3_aa: CASSLGPGGLLFF
cdr3_nt: TGTGCCAGCAGCTTAGGTCCAGGGGGCTTACTGTTTTTT

j_call: TRBJ1-3
v_call: TRBV9
clone_size: .
d_call: TRBD1
cdr3_aa: CASSVAGTGSGNTIYF
cdr3_nt: TGTGCCAGCAGCGTAGCAGGGACAGGATCTGGAAACACCATATATTTT